The sequence of this T cell receptor (beta chain) was determined in a study of cytomegalovirus exposure and HLA in healthy donors. J lost 3 bases, V lost 1 base, and 13 bases had no gene match. The CDR3 spans 18 residues. CDR1 is SGHRS and CDR2 is YFSETQ in the germline V gene. Notes on the study in general: Investigators reported more than 150 TCR beta chains as tied to cytomegalovirus. Within an earlier analysis, most TCR beta V segments proved productive either about 90% or about 30% of the time.

The PCR used 60 Vbeta and 13 Jbeta primers. TCRdb keeps only in-frame clones here, not all; method: immunoSEQ multiplex PCR. Of some 110,000 clones in the sample, about 80% are singletons; the top ten hold around 3%. This clone has only one observation. The target antigen is unknown. The chain links TRBV5-1 to TRBJ1-1, with 9 positions matching TRBD1. The sequencing sample was made of PBMCs. The TCR was taken from a woman younger than 35 in good health and CMV-seropositive. The CDR3 nucleotides read TGCGCCAGCAGCTTGAAGGGACAGGGTATGTTTGGTTACACTGAAGCTTTCTTT. Amino acid sequence: CASSLKGQGMFGYTEAFF.